This TCR beta chain was recorded in a study of CD8 T cells in ankylosing spondylitis. The study's findings and limits: Significantly higher representation of disease-linked clones was reported for matched ankylosing spondylitis synovial fluid. Disease-associated clones were CD8+ and fairly uncommon in peripheral blood. Existing reports had already noted some motif variants in reactive arthritis synovial fluid and blood. Within ankylosing spondylitis blood, a TCR beta motif made up of seven to nine highly homologous variants appeared to be characteristic.

V lost 2 bases to trimming and J lost 4 bases, with 15 bases between them. Germline CDR1 and CDR2: MNHEY and SVGAGI. There are 15 residues in the CDR3. Concerning this clonotype itself: Antigen specificity is unknown.

Each CDR3 protein is one row after TCRdb ran MiXCR on the 5' RACE reads. The data show almost 400,000 distinct CDR3 sequences, 20% to 25% seen once. The sequence derives from a male donor with ankylosing spondylitis. The sample comprised blood, either unsorted or a sorted T cell fraction (not recorded which). The chain has TRBV6-5 and TRBJ2-7, with D tentatively TRBD2 (5 bases). The CDR3 DNA is TGTGCCAGCAGTTACCTAGCCAAGCAGGCGTACGAGCAGTACTTC. Translated, it gives CASSYLAKQAYEQYF.